This TCR beta chain was identified in a study of cytomegalovirus exposure and HLA in healthy donors. About the study: It was reported in a later analysis that the same platform had been used for the 90 to 150 validation repertoires as for the approximately 700 first-cohort repertoires.

The donors were members of the validation cohort, which comprised 100 to 150 subjects and was separate from the first cohort of 600 to 850 subjects. Notes on this clone: Antigen specificity is unknown. Different DNA sequences within this sample yield the same CDR3.

V lost 1 base and J lost 1, with 5 bases in between. The V gene's germline CDR1 is KGHSH and CDR2 LQKENI. The CDR3 runs 13 residues. Whole-study results and caveats: Generally TCR sequences proved uncommon, though certain public TCRs appeared in numerous donors. Cytomegalovirus association was listed for 164 TCR beta chains.

The table came from immunoSEQ multiplex PCR; TCRdb's copy has only in-frame clones and leaves some out. The sample yields more than 120,000 clones, roughly 86% seen once. This chain connects TRBV18 to TRBJ2-7; D may be TRBD1 (5 bases). The specimen sequenced was PBMCs. The clonotype originates from a man aged 18 to 30 in good health and CMV-seropositive. CDR3: CASSPQGSYEQYF. DNA of the CDR3: TGTGCCAGCTCACCACAGGGGTCCTACGAGCAGTACTTC. Variable domain in full (rest from reference TRBV18 and TRBJ2-7): NAGVMQNPRHLVRRRGQEARLRCSPMKGHSHVYWYRQLPEEGLKFMVYLQKENIIDESGMPKERFSAEFPKEGPSILRIQQVVRGDSAAYFCASSPQGSYEQYFGPGTRLTVT.